Each of the 14 T cell receptor beta chains below was sequenced from the same sample in a study of lymphopenia after photon versus proton radiotherapy. Profiled with immunoSEQ multiplex PCR; TCRdb holds only in-frame clones, not every one. The sample has 25,000 to 35,000 clones; 85% to 90% are singletons. The sample in question was peripheral blood, obtained from a patient treated with proton-based radiotherapy. The source is a woman in her 70s with pancreatic cancer. Some clones in this sample may be carry-over from other donors' samples.

This sequence joins TRBV5-6 and TRBJ2-1; 8 positions match TRBD1. V was pared by 4 bases and J by 3 bases, with 6 bases of the junction left unmatched. Germline V gene sequence: CDR1 SGHDT, CDR2 YYEEEE. This CDR3 comprises 15 residues. The CDR3 spells CASSEDRGHYNEQFF. CDR3 nucleotide sequence: TGTGCCAGCAGCGAAGACAGGGGTCACTACAATGAGCAGTTCTTC. The entire variable domain, with the rest obtained from reference TRBV5-6 and TRBJ2-1, is as follows: DAGVTQSPTHLIKTRGQQVTLRCSPKSGHDTVSWYQQALGQGPQFIFQYYEEEERQRGNFPDRFSGHQFPNYSSELNVNALLLGDSALYLCASSEDRGHYNEQFFGPGTRLTVL.

J is TRBJ2-1 and V is TRBV27, with 10 bases identical to TRBD2. With 3 bases clipped from V and 4 bases from J, the junction kept 9 bases outside the gene matches. The CDR3 is 17 amino acids. CDR1 MNHEY and CDR2 SMNVEV come from the germline V gene (reference sequence). The CDR3 DNA is TGTGCCAGCAGTTTTCCGGCTAGCGGGAGTTCGTACAATGAGCAGTTCTTC. Protein: CASSFPASGSSYNEQFF.

This chain connects TRBV5-4 to TRBJ2-3; the D call may be TRBD1 or TRBD2 (5 bases each). The CDR3 runs 15 residues. V was trimmed by 4 bases and J by 3 bases, leaving 15 bases between them. The germline gives CDR1 SGHNT, CDR2 YYREEE (reference sequence). CDR3 loop: CASSGGPSRTDTQYF. In DNA, the CDR3 is TGTGCCAGCAGCGGGGGACCCTCGAGGACAGATACGCAGTATTTT.

The chain joins TRBV4-2 to TRBJ2-7; 11 positions match TRBD2. Germline trimming cut 1 base from V and 2 bases from J; bases unmatched to any gene: 10. Germline V gene lookup returns CDR1 LGHNA and CDR2 YNFKEQ. The CDR3 spans 18 residues. CDR3 DNA sequence: TGTGCCAGCAGCCAAGGTCTCCCGGGACTAGCGGTTGCCTACGAGCAGTACTTC. It is translated as CASSQGLPGLAVAYEQYF.

Comments on this clone: Within the sample, other DNA sequences also encode this same CDR3. This rearrangement joins TRBV11-2 to TRBJ2-1; a possible D gene is TRBD2 (6 bases). The CDR3 runs 14 residues. Germline loops: CDR1 SGHAT, CDR2 FQNNGV. Trimming cost V 1 base and J 2 bases, with 6 bases left between them. CDR3 coding DNA: TGTGCCAGCAGCTTAGCGGGGGCCTACAATGAGCAGTTCTTC. Its translation is CASSLAGAYNEQFF. Full variable domain (outside the CDR3, taken from reference TRBV11-2 and TRBJ2-1): EAGVAQSPRYKIIEKRQSVAFWCNPISGHATLYWYQQILGQGPKLLIQFQNNGVVDDSQLPKDRFSAERLKGVDSTLKIQPAKLEDSAVYLCASSLAGAYNEQFFGPGTRLTVL.

This chain links TRBV30 with TRBJ2-7, with D tentatively TRBD1 or TRBD2 (5 bases each). V lost 4 bases, J lost 2 bases, and 12 bases lay in between. The CDR3 contains 13 residues. The germline CDR1 and CDR2 sequences are GTSNPN and SVGIG (reference sequence). CDR3 residues: CAWTGTAPYEQYF. The CDR3 bases are TGTGCCTGGACCGGGACCGCCCCCTACGAGCAGTACTTC. The variable domain in full, with the rest retrieved from reference TRBV30 and TRBJ2-7, is SQTIHQWPATLVQPVGSPLSLECTVEGTSNPNLYWYRQAAGRGLQLLFYSVGIGQISSEVPQNLSASRPQDRQFILSSKKLLLSDSGFYLCAWTGTAPYEQYFGPGTRLTVT.

The gene calls are TRBV5-4 and TRBJ2-7; tentative D call: TRBD1 (6 bases). Germline values: CDR1 SGHNT, CDR2 YYREEE (reference sequence). The length of the CDR3 is 14 residues. Trimming left V 4 bases short and J 0 bases short, with 11 bases between. The DNA for the CDR3 is TGTGCCAGCAGCAGAGGACAGAGCTCCTACGAGCAGTACTTC. The encoded protein is CASSRGQSSYEQYF.

This clone was observed a single time. The V call is TRBV5-4, the J call TRBJ1-1, with a possible D match to TRBD1 (5 bases). Trimming stripped 1 base from V and 0 bases from J, with 10 bases between. The CDR3 is 15 residues long. Germline loops: CDR1 SGHNT, CDR2 YYREEE (reference sequence). The CDR3 sequence: CASSLIGTLNTEAFF. The DNA of the CDR3 is TGTGCCAGCAGCTTGATAGGGACCCTGAACACTGAAGCTTTCTTT.

The V and J genes are TRBV6-5 and TRBJ1-1, with 7 bases that match TRBD1. Germline V lookup: CDR1 MNHEY, CDR2 SVGAGI. J was trimmed by 0 bases and V by 9 bases; bases with no gene match: 10. The CDR3 contains 15 residues. This chain's CDR3 is CASRTGQTMNTEAFF. DNA of the CDR3: TGTGCCAGTCGCACGGGACAGACGATGAACACTGAAGCTTTCTTT.

This chain connects TRBV29-1 to TRBJ2-1; no reliable D call. Trimming took 5 bases from V and 10 from J, leaving 12 bases between them. Germline V gives CDR1 SQVTM, CDR2 ANQGSEA. CDR3 size: 11 residues. The CDR3 loop is CSVFSKGEQFF. CDR3 nucleotides: TGCAGCGTTTTCTCGAAAGGAGAGCAGTTCTTC.

V gene TRBV7-3 combines with J gene TRBJ1-5, with 10 bases identical to TRBD1. The CDR3 has 16 amino acids. In germline, CDR1 is SGHTA, CDR2 FQGTGA. The V and J ends lost 5 bases and 1 base, in that order; junction bases with no gene match: 5. The CDR3 coding sequence is TGTGCCAGCAGCCCTCGACAGGGGGCGAGCAATCAGCCCCAGCATTTT. It codes for CASSPRQGASNQPQHF.

The genes are TRBV11-2 and TRBJ2-1, with 13 bases aligning to TRBD2. V lost 5 bases to trimming and J lost 4 bases; unmatched junction nucleotides: 2. Germline lookup yields CDR1 SGHAT and CDR2 FQNNGV. This CDR3 is 15 amino acids long. CDR3: CASSKTSGGYNEQFF. CDR3 coding DNA: TGTGCCAGCAGCAAGACTAGCGGGGGGTACAATGAGCAGTTCTTC.

The chain carries TRBV28 and TRBJ1-2, with D possibly matching TRBD1 (6 bases). Per the germline V gene, CDR1 is MDHEN and CDR2 is SYDVKM. V lost 7 bases and J 4 bases, leaving 16 bases between the germline ends. This CDR3 contains 14 residues. CDR3 sequence: CASTPRDIFYGYTF. In nucleotides, the CDR3 is TGTGCCAGCACCCCCAGGGACATTTTCTATGGCTACACCTTC.

V gene TRBV11-2 combines with J gene TRBJ2-5, with D possibly TRBD2 on 6 matching bases. V lost 9 bases, J lost 5 bases, and 10 bases lay in between. The CDR3 length is 11 residues. Looked up from germline, CDR1 is SGHAT and CDR2 is FQNNGV. The CDR3 DNA reads TGTGCCAGTGGAGGGCAGGAGACCCAGTACTTC. It translates to CASGGQETQYF.